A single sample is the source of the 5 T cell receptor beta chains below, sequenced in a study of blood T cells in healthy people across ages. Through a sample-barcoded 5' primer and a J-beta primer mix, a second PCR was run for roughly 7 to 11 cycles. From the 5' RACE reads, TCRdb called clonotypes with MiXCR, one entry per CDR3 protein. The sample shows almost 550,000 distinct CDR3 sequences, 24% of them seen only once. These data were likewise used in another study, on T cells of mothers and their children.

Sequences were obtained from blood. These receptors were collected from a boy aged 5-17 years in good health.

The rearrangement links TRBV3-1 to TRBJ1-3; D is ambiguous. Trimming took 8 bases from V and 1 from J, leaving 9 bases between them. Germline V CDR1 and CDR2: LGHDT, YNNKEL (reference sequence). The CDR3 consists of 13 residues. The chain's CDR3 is CASGPISGNTIYF. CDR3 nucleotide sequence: TGTGCCAGCGGTCCGATATCTGGAAACACCATATATTTT.

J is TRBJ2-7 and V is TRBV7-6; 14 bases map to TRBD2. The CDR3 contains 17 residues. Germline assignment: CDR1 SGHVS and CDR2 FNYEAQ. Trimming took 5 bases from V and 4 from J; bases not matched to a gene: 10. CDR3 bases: TGTGCCAGCAGCCAGGGGGGACTAGCGGGAGATACATACGAGCAGTACTTC. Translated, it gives CASSQGGLAGDTYEQYF. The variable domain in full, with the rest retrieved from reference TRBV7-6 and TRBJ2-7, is GAGVSQSPRYKVTKRGQDVALRCDPISGHVSLYWYRQALGQGPEFLTYFNYEAQQDKSGLPNDRFSAERPEGSISTLTIQRTEQRDSAMYRCASSQGGLAGDTYEQYFGPGTRLTVT.

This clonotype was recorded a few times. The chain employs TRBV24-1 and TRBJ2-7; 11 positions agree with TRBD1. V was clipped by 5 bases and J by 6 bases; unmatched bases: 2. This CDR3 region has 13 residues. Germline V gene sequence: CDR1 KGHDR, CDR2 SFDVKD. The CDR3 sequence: CATSGTGGREQYF. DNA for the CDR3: TGTGCCACCAGTGGGACAGGGGGCCGCGAGCAGTACTTC.

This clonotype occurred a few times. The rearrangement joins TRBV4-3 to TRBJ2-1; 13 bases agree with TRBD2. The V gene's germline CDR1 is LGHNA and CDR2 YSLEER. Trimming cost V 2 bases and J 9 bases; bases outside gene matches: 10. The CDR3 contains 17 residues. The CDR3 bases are TGCGCCAGCAGCCAAACTAGCGGGAGGGCCCTGACAATTGAGCAGTTCTTC. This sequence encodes CASSQTSGRALTIEQFF.

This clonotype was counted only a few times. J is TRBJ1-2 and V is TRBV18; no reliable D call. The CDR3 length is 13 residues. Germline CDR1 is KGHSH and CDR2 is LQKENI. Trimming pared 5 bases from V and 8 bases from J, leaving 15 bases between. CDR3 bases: TGTGCCAGCTCAGCAGAGACCGAGGGCGGCTACACCTTC. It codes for CASSAETEGGYTF.